Listed here are 21 T cell receptor beta chains from one sample, sequenced in a study of T cell changes during pregnancy in multiple sclerosis. The protocol was immunoSEQ multiplex PCR, while the TCRdb copy is restricted to in-frame clones and leaves out a portion. The data hold tens of thousands of clones, with about 92% observed a single time. The specimen was peripheral blood, collected in the third trimester of pregnancy. The receptors originated from a female donor with multiple sclerosis, enrolled in a pregnancy study.

This sequence joins TRBV5-1 and TRBJ2-2; 9 positions match TRBD1. This CDR3 has 16 residues. From germline, CDR1 is SGHRS and CDR2 YFSETQ. The J segment lost 0 bases and the V segment lost 6 bases, leaving 6 bases of the junction unmatched. CDR3 region: CASTWGDRANTGELFF. Here the CDR3 DNA reads TGCGCCAGCACCTGGGGGGACAGGGCGAACACCGGGGAGCTGTTTTTT.

The sample holds one count of this clone. This chain links TRBV30 with TRBJ2-7, with 8 bases that match TRBD1. This CDR3 region has 13 residues. The junction had 5 bases not matched to a gene; V was cut back by 3 bases and J by 4 bases. Germline V CDR1 and CDR2: GTSNPN, SVGIG (reference sequence). The CDR3, as DNA: TGTGCCTGGAGAAAGGACAGGGAATACGAGCAGTACTTC. It encodes CAWRKDREYEQYF.

The rearrangement links TRBV4-3 to TRBJ2-7; D is possibly TRBD2 (6 bases). Germline CDR1 is LGHNA and CDR2 is YSLEER. Trimming removed 0 bases from V and 1 base from J, with 10 bases in between. This CDR3 contains 15 residues. The DNA for the CDR3 is TGCGCCAGCAGCCAAGAACTAGCAGAGTCCTACGAGCAGTACTTC. This translates into CASSQELAESYEQYF.

The chain recombines TRBV10-3 with TRBJ2-1; 9 bases are shared with TRBD2. Germline CDR1 is ENHRY and CDR2 is SYGVKD. After removal of 3 bases from V and 8 bases from J, the junction contained 11 bases not matched to a gene. The CDR3 contains 16 residues. CDR3 in DNA: TGTGCCATCAGTGACCCCTGGGTAGCGGGAGCTCATGAGCAGTTCTTC. It yields the protein CAISDPWVAGAHEQFF.

The chain carries TRBV5-5 and TRBJ2-7, with D possibly TRBD1 on 6 matching bases. The CDR3 has 14 residues. V was cut by 3 bases and J by 2 bases, with 12 bases left in between. CDR1 is SGHKS and CDR2 is YYEKEE in the germline V gene (reference sequence). The CDR3 here is CASSWQGITYEQYF. Here the CDR3 DNA reads TGTGCCAGCAGCTGGCAGGGGATAACCTACGAGCAGTACTTC. Together with reference TRBV5-5 and TRBJ2-7, the CDR3 gives the full variable domain: DAGVTQSPTHLIKTRGQQVTLRCSPISGHKSVSWYQQVLGQGPQFIFQYYEKEERGRGNFPDRFSARQFPNYSSELNVNALLLGDSALYLCASSWQGITYEQYFGPGTRLTVT.

The chain joins TRBV28 to TRBJ2-2; unclear D gene. V dropped 4 bases and J dropped 5 bases, with 17 bases sitting between them. This CDR3 comprises 16 residues. From germline, CDR1 is MDHEN and CDR2 SYDVKM. The CDR3 nucleotides read TGTGCCAGCAGTTCGCTGACACAGAGCCTTACCGGGGAGCTGTTTTTT. Its translation: CASSSLTQSLTGELFF. The entire variable domain, with the rest obtained from reference TRBV28 and TRBJ2-2, is as follows: DVKVTQSSRYLVKRTGEKVFLECVQDMDHENMFWYRQDPGLGLRLIYFSYDVKMKEKGDIPEGYSVSREKKERFSLILESASTNQTSMYLCASSSLTQSLTGELFFGEGSRLTVL.

Only one count was recorded for this clone. This chain links TRBV7-9 with TRBJ2-4, with TRBD1 matching over 7 bases. The germline gives CDR1 SEHNR, CDR2 FQNEAQ (reference sequence). The trim removed 8 bases at V and 3 bases at J, leaving 7 bases unmatched. The CDR3 has 14 residues. CDR3 residues: CASVAGGGKNIQYF. The CDR3 DNA sequence: TGTGCCAGCGTAGCAGGGGGTGGCAAAAACATTCAGTACTTC.

This clone was counted once. This chain uses TRBV19 with TRBJ2-7, with a possible D match to TRBD1 (6 bases). The CDR3 loop spans 14 amino acids. Germline lookup yields CDR1 LNHDA and CDR2 SQIVND (reference sequence). V dropped 8 bases and J dropped 6 bases, with 20 bases sitting between them. The CDR3 region has the DNA TGTGCCAGTCGCCCGACAGGCTTCTCCCTCGAGCAGTACTTC. This sequence encodes CASRPTGFSLEQYF.

The chain combines TRBV7-2 with TRBJ2-5; 9 bases fit TRBD2. The germline CDR1 and CDR2 sequences are SGHTA and FQGNSA. This CDR3 is built from 15 residues. After removal of 0 bases from V and 9 bases from J, the junction contained 8 bases not matched to a gene. DNA for the CDR3: TGTGCCAGCAGCTTAGCGCGGAGAGTAGCGGGGGCCCAGTACTTC. This encodes CASSLARRVAGAQYF.

The chain uses TRBV7-2 and TRBJ2-1; 9 bases are a match to TRBD2. Germline trimming cut 5 bases from V and 2 bases from J; bases unmatched to any gene: 10. In germline, CDR1 is SGHTA, CDR2 FQGNSA. This CDR3 has 17 amino acids. The CDR3 DNA reads TGTGCCAGCAGCCTGACCGGCGGGAGGGTCCCCTACAATGAGCAGTTCTTC. This gives the protein CASSLTGGRVPYNEQFF.

This sequence joins TRBV6-4 and TRBJ2-3, with 9 bases that match TRBD2. The CDR3 has 14 amino acids. J was trimmed by 6 bases and V by 10 bases; bases with no gene match: 11. The germline V gene has CDR1 MRHNA and CDR2 SNTAGT. The chain's CDR3 is CATRPAGGSDTQYF. The CDR3 nucleotides are TGTGCCACCCGTCCCGCGGGAGGGTCCGATACGCAGTATTTT.

The V gene is TRBV5-1, the J gene TRBJ2-7, with unresolved D. The V end lost 4 bases, the J end lost 7 bases, and 15 bases lay between the germline ends. The CDR3 is 13 residues long. CDR1 SGHRS and CDR2 YFSETQ come from the germline V gene. The CDR3 nucleotides read TGCGCCAGCAGCCCTGACTCCCGTGGGGAGCAGTACTTC. Protein: CASSPDSRGEQYF.

This chain uses TRBV30 with TRBJ2-7; TRBD1 matches at 8 bases. Germline values: CDR1 GTSNPN, CDR2 SVGIG (reference sequence). The trim removed 5 bases at V and 4 bases at J, leaving 4 bases unmatched. The CDR3 sequence is 12 residues long. The DNA for the CDR3 is TGTGCCTGGGGGGACAGGAGTTACGAGCAGTACTTC. As protein: CAWGDRSYEQYF.

The chain joins TRBV10-3 to TRBJ2-1, with 8 bases lining up with TRBD2. From germline, CDR1 is ENHRY and CDR2 SYGVKD. The J segment lost 4 bases and the V segment lost 10 bases, leaving 9 bases of the junction unmatched. This CDR3 is 14 amino acids long. This CDR3 is CATTVAGNYNEQFF. CDR3 coding DNA: TGTGCCACAACCGTAGCGGGGAATTACAATGAGCAGTTCTTC.

This clone was seen more than once but under ten times. The V call is TRBV7-2, the J call TRBJ1-5; TRBD1 might be the D (6 bases). There are 13 residues in the CDR3. The V end was cut by 5 bases, the J end by 4 bases, with 9 bases between. From germline, CDR1 is SGHTA and CDR2 FQGNSA. In DNA form, the CDR3 reads TGTGCCAGCAGCACCCAGGGGAATCAGCCCCAGCATTTT. It codes for CASSTQGNQPQHF.

The rearrangement uses TRBV28 and TRBJ2-7; perhaps TRBD1 as D (5 bases). Germline V gene data show CDR1 as MDHEN and CDR2 as SYDVKM. Trimming shortened V by 4 bases and J by 3 bases, and 13 bases separated the two germline ends. The CDR3 runs 14 residues. This CDR3 reads CASSSQGNHYEQYF. CDR3 sequence (DNA): TGTGCCAGCAGTTCGCAGGGAAATCACTACGAGCAGTACTTC.

The chain combines TRBV16 with TRBJ2-7, with 8 bases fitting TRBD2. The CDR3 spans 18 residues. V gave up 4 bases and J gave up 5 bases; unmatched junction bases: 19. CDR1 KGHSY and CDR2 FQNENV come from the germline V gene. CDR3 sequence (DNA): TGTGCCAGCAGCCCGAACTCGGCTAGCGGGTCGAAACCCCACGAGCAGTACTTC. Its translation is CASSPNSASGSKPHEQYF.

This chain connects TRBV5-1 to TRBJ2-7, with 11 bases lining up with TRBD2. This CDR3 is built from 12 residues. Germline CDR1 is SGHRS and CDR2 is YFSETQ. V was clipped by 7 bases and J by 6 bases; unmatched bases: 3. The CDR3 DNA sequence: TGCGCCAGCGGGCTAGCGGGAGGCGAGCAGTACTTC. Its protein product is CASGLAGGEQYF. The variable domain in full, completed from reference TRBV5-1 and TRBJ2-7, reads KAGVTQTPRYLIKTRGQQVTLSCSPISGHRSVSWYQQTPGQGLQFLFEYFSETQRNKGNFPGRFSGRQFSNSRSEMNVSTLELGDSALYLCASGLAGGEQYFGPGTRLTVT.

The chain links TRBV29-1 to TRBJ2-5; 9 nucleotides agree with TRBD1. Unmatched junction bases numbered 6, after V lost 3 bases and J lost 4 bases. This CDR3 region has 14 residues. The germline V gene has CDR1 SQVTM and CDR2 ANQGSEA. This chain's CDR3 is CSVDLGQGTETQYF. The CDR3 DNA reads as TGCAGCGTTGATCTAGGACAGGGGACAGAGACCCAGTACTTC.

The CDR3 DNA reads TGTGCCAGCAGCTTATCCAGGGGGCAGGGGGGCTACACCTTC. This sequence encodes CASSLSRGQGGYTF. The chain employs TRBV7-2 and TRBJ1-2, with 8 bases that match TRBD1. This CDR3 has 14 residues. V gave up 2 bases and J gave up 8 bases; unmatched junction bases: 7. Germline CDR1 reads SGHTA; CDR2 reads FQGNSA. The whole variable domain, filled in from reference TRBV7-2 and TRBJ1-2, reads GAGVSQSPSNKVTEKGKDVELRCDPISGHTALYWYRQSLGQGLEFLIYFQGNSAPDKSGLPSDRFSAERTGGSVSTLTIQRTQQEDSAVYLCASSLSRGQGGYTFGSGTRLTVV.

This chain links TRBV7-2 with TRBJ1-5; the match to TRBD1 covers 12 bases. The V gene end was trimmed by 1 base and the J gene end by 5 bases; junction bases not matched to a gene: 6. Germline V lookup: CDR1 SGHTA, CDR2 FQGNSA. The CDR3 loop spans 17 amino acids. CDR3 region: CASSLVGDRGRDQPQHF. CDR3 nucleotides: TGTGCCAGCAGCTTAGTTGGGGACAGGGGGCGCGATCAGCCCCAGCATTTT.